Below, one T cell receptor beta chain is given with its context. The target of this receptor is not known. Base qualities are not at hand, and no much larger clone is one base apart. This sample is part of a study of PD-L1 blockade in urothelial cancer listed by TCRdb under 2017. Concerning the study at large: All patients started therapy in about 2014 and received atezolizumab 1,200 mg intravenously every 3 weeks. About nine tenths of the roughly 29 patients were identified as males with urothelial cancer of bladder origin, and a prior smoking history was reported by 18 of 29 patients. An ECOG performance status of 0 or 1 was recorded for the patients, and 0 to 3 prior chemotherapy regimens had been received by the patients. Blood samples were analyzed at two time points: 3 weeks after treatment start (second dose) and 6 weeks after treatment start. A median of roughly 140,000 T cells and tens of thousands of unique TCRs was obtained from blood samples, and a median clonality of approximately 0.077 was observed. An exploratory multi-omic analysis was conducted of the somatic, immune and clinical correlates of response to PD-L1 blockade with atezolizumab in urothelial cancer. Pretreatment tumor samples and matched peripheral blood, collected serially before and after atezolizumab treatment, underwent TCR sequencing. Progression-free survival longer than 6 months counted as durable clinical benefit, and TCR features were additionally tested against both progression-free and overall survival. Whole exome sequencing and RNA sequencing of pretreatment tumors were performed alongside TCR sequencing in the same patients. Durable clinical benefit was achieved by nine patients and was not achieved by 20 patients. Pretreatment blood TCR-seq was available for about 30 patients, at least one posttreatment blood collection was obtained for some 24 patients, and tumor TCR-seq was available for some 24 patients.

In the paper's terms, the time point label means: peripheral blood 6 weeks after treatment start. A total of 29 patients with locally advanced or metastatic urothelial carcinoma, treated at Memorial Sloan Kettering on a trial protocol, made up the cohort. Peripheral blood mononuclear cells were collected pretreatment and during treatment, at between 1 and 8 total time points per patient. The Qiagen DNeasy Blood extraction kit was used to purify genomic DNA from total PBMCs and tumor samples. PBMCs were collected pretreatment and during treatment, and were isolated and stored as previously described. The research as a whole found: Small sample size (n ≈ 29) and many exploratory analyses mean the results are intended to be hypothesis-generating. Improved progression-free and overall survival was associated with having pretreatment peripheral blood TCR clonality below the median. Among patients with durable benefit, tumor-associated TCR clones showed greater expansion in peripheral blood 3 weeks after treatment started (n ≈ 20, p = 0.022).

V gives up 5 bases and J gives up 3 bases, and the segment between their germline ends measures 16 bases. According to the germline V gene, CDR1 reads MDHEN and CDR2 reads SYDVKM. The CDR3 has 15 amino acids, counting the end cysteine and phenylalanine. The kept DNA is CDR3 alone, 45 bases in frame from the first base. Synthetic TCR analog templates were spiked into each PCR to estimate absolute template abundance from read counts. Using the immunoSEQ assay, TCRbeta CDR3 regions were amplified from genomic DNA with bias-controlled V and J gene primers. Sequencing of rearranged TCRbeta segments was performed at approximately 20X coverage. Processing in the source paper ran as follows. Clustering was used to correct sequencing errors, and CDR3s were annotated against IMGT so that V, D and J genes could be assigned. Downstream analyses used only productive TCRbeta rearrangements, leaving out any out-of-frame or stop-codon sequences. Clonality was computed as one minus Shannon entropy normalized by the log of the number of unique productive sequences. Fisher's exact test with Benjamini-Hochberg correction, using a cutoff of adjusted p below 0.01, was how clones that differed between time points or between blood and tumor were identified. Entries here come from immuneACCESS through TCRdb and include only in-frame sequences with V and J called. Some clones fail to appear in such tables; in the studies checked, an unresolved V gene covers under half of the shortfall, and the cause of the remainder is unknown. V and J calls and clone size follow that table, whereas D and trimming were derived from the DNA. The sample table shows about 120,000 clones, and roughly 86% are seen once. The biggest ten clones account for 2% to 2.5% of the sample.

This sequence uses TRBV28 and TRBJ1-1; TRBD1 might be the D gene, on 6 matching bases. This sample comprised PBMCs, obtained around atezolizumab (anti-PD-L1) treatment. The receptor was isolated from a man over 45 with urothelial cancer. The DNA is as follows: TGTGCCAGCAGTGAAGGGGGGGGTTTACACACTGAAGCTTTCTTT. It encodes CASSEGGGLHTEAFF.